Below are 19 T cell receptor beta chains sequenced from a single sample in a study of early T cells in non-severe SARS-CoV-2 infection. TCRdb independently ran MiXCR on the 5' RACE reads; one entry per CDR3 protein. The sample has nearly 110,000 distinct CDR3 sequences, over 8.5% seen once. The sequencing input was whole blood. The source of these receptors is an adult who was a healthcare worker with PCR-confirmed SARS-CoV-2 infection or an uninfected control (not recorded which).

The chain combines TRBV9 with TRBJ2-3; D ambiguous. Trimming stripped 0 bases from V and 6 bases from J, with 5 bases between. CDR3 length: 12 residues. Germline CDR1 reads SGDLS; CDR2 reads YYNGEE. CDR3 amino acids: CASSVVSDTQYF. The CDR3 nucleotides read TGTGCCAGCAGCGTAGTATCCGATACGCAGTATTTT.

This clonotype was seen a few times. This chain joins TRBV7-2 and TRBJ2-2; D not resolved. Trimming took off 2 bases at V and 6 bases at J, with 10 bases between the two ends. CDR1 SGHTA and CDR2 FQGNSA come from the germline V gene. The CDR3 sequence is 14 residues long. The CDR3 sequence is CASSLSRYAGELFF. CDR3 DNA: TGTGCCAGCAGCTTAAGCCGTTACGCCGGGGAGCTGTTTTTT.

This sequence joins TRBV12-3 or TRBV12-4 and TRBJ2-7; 8 bases map to TRBD1. The V segment lost 5 bases and the J segment 4 bases; nucleotides outside the gene matches: 7. The CDR3 is made up of 14 amino acids. The CDR3 loop is CASSGQGYHYEQYF. The CDR3 DNA is TGTGCCAGCAGTGGACAGGGATATCATTACGAGCAGTACTTC.

This clonotype has at least ten counts. This sequence joins TRBV7-9 and TRBJ1-1; D is undetermined. Germline V gene lookup returns CDR1 SEHNR and CDR2 FQNEAQ (reference sequence). The CDR3 contains 13 residues. Trimming cost V 1 base and J 3 bases, with 6 bases left between them. The CDR3: CASSLVVDTEAFF. The CDR3 DNA is TGTGCCAGCAGCTTAGTGGTAGACACTGAAGCTTTCTTT.

This clonotype was picked up a small number of times. The chain carries TRBV7-2 and TRBJ2-1; tentative D call: TRBD1 (6 bases). Germline CDR1 SGHTA, CDR2 FQGNSA. V lost 2 bases, J lost 6 bases, and 14 bases lay in between. The CDR3 has 15 residues. CDR3 residues: CASSLTTGLRNEQFF. The CDR3 bases are TGTGCCAGCAGCTTAACGACAGGACTTCGCAATGAGCAGTTCTTC.

V is TRBV20-1 and J is TRBJ2-1; 16 nucleotides match TRBD2. The CDR3 length is 16 residues. The J segment lost 6 bases and the V segment lost 6 bases, leaving 8 bases of the junction unmatched. The V gene's germline CDR1 is DFQATT and CDR2 SNEGSKA (reference sequence). The CDR3 protein is CSAPGLAGGPSNEQFF. DNA of the CDR3: TGCAGTGCCCCGGGACTAGCGGGAGGGCCTAGCAATGAGCAGTTCTTC.

The rearrangement uses TRBV2 and TRBJ1-5; 12 bases map to TRBD1. This CDR3 region has 15 residues. Germline V CDR1 and CDR2: SNHLY, FYNNEI. J gave up 7 bases and V 3 bases, and 4 bases lay outside the gene matches. The CDR3 is CASSDRGTGGQPQHF. CDR3 sequence (DNA): TGTGCCAGCAGTGATCGGGGGACAGGGGGCCAGCCCCAGCATTTT.

This clonotype was seen a handful of times. J is TRBJ1-1 and V is TRBV20-1; no definite D call. The CDR3 has 13 amino acids. V gave up 0 bases and J gave up 4 bases, with 9 bases separating them. Germline lookup yields CDR1 DFQATT and CDR2 SNEGSKA (reference sequence). CDR3 region: CSARDWGATEAFF. In DNA, the CDR3 is TGCAGTGCTAGAGATTGGGGTGCCACTGAAGCTTTCTTT.

The table lists this clonotype with many counts. The chain combines TRBV5-1 with TRBJ2-7, with D perhaps assigned TRBD1 or TRBD2 (6 bases each). Germline V lookup: CDR1 SGHRS, CDR2 YFSETQ. This CDR3 comprises 15 residues. V was clipped by 4 bases and J by 5 bases, with 19 bases between them. The CDR3 nucleotides read TGCGCCAGCAGCCCTGACCCTGTGGGGGGCAACGAGCAGTACTTC. This translates into CASSPDPVGGNEQYF.

This clonotype was recorded many times. The rearrangement joins TRBV12-3 or TRBV12-4 to TRBJ1-2, with D possibly TRBD1 on 5 matching bases. Trimming took 6 bases from V and 8 from J, leaving 13 bases between them. The CDR3 runs to 12 residues. The CDR3 spells CASRSLTGGYTF. The CDR3 DNA follows: TGTGCCAGCAGGTCCCTCACAGGCGGCTACACCTTC.

This clonotype showed up many times. This chain uses TRBV20-1 with TRBJ2-2, with D possibly TRBD2 on 6 matching bases. Germline V CDR1 and CDR2: DFQATT, SNEGSKA (reference sequence). The CDR3 extends over 15 amino acids. Between the trimmed V and J ends, which lost 4 bases and 4 bases, there was a span of 16 bases. CDR3 in DNA: TGCAGTGCTACAGGGAGGCGGCCTACCACCGGGGAGCTGTTTTTT. As protein: CSATGRRPTTGELFF.

This clonotype has a count of ten or more. The CDR3 here is CASTKDSGANVLTF. CDR3 DNA: TGTGCCAGCACCAAAGACTCCGGGGCCAACGTCCTGACTTTC. The V gene is TRBV2, the J gene TRBJ2-6; no clear D. This CDR3 comprises 14 residues. V dropped 7 bases and J dropped 4 bases, with 11 bases sitting between them. Germline loops: CDR1 SNHLY, CDR2 FYNNEI.

Only a few counts were recorded for this clonotype. V is TRBV20-1 and J is TRBJ1-6; tentatively, D is TRBD1 (6 bases). V gave up 3 bases and J gave up 4 bases, with 10 bases separating them. This CDR3 is built from 14 residues. Germline CDR1 reads DFQATT; CDR2 reads SNEGSKA (reference sequence). CDR3 DNA sequence: TGCAGTGCTAGGGGACACGCTTATAATTCACCCCTCCACTTT. This encodes CSARGHAYNSPLHF.

The V call is TRBV12-3 or TRBV12-4, the J call TRBJ2-1; D remains unclear. V gave up 6 bases and J gave up 12 bases, with 18 bases separating them. The CDR3 is made up of 13 amino acids. This CDR3 is CASSRSPSTGQFF. The CDR3 DNA follows: TGTGCCAGCAGCCGAAGCCCCTCCACGGGGCAGTTCTTC.

The chain uses TRBV9 and TRBJ2-5; D is ambiguous. Trimming left V 0 bases short and J 2 bases short, with 8 bases between. CDR1 is SGDLS, CDR2 YYNGEE, per germline. The CDR3 is made up of 14 amino acids. CDR3 sequence (DNA): TGTGCCAGCAGCGTAGGAACGGTTCAAGAGACCCAGTACTTC. Encoded protein: CASSVGTVQETQYF. Full variable domain (rest looked up from reference TRBV9 and TRBJ2-5): DSGVTQTPKHLITATGQRVTLRCSPRSGDLSVYWYQQSLDQGLQFLIQYYNGEERAKGNILERFSAQQFPDLHSELNLSSLELGDSALYFCASSVGTVQETQYFGPGTRLLVL.

This rearrangement joins TRBV20-1 to TRBJ1-2; D is unclear. V lost 4 bases to trimming and J lost 2 bases, with 11 bases between them. Germline V gene data show CDR1 as DFQATT and CDR2 as SNEGSKA (reference sequence). The CDR3 is 13 amino acids. This chain's CDR3 is CSATADMNYGYTF. CDR3 DNA sequence: TGCAGTGCTACAGCTGATATGAACTATGGCTACACCTTC.

This chain links TRBV6-2 or TRBV6-3 with TRBJ1-6, with a tentative D call TRBD1 (5 bases). CDR3 length: 12 amino acids. The germline gives CDR1 MNHEY, CDR2 SVGEGT. Between the trimmed V and J ends, which lost 6 bases and 8 bases, there was a span of 8 bases. CDR3 amino acids: CASSWGDSPLHF. The DNA of the CDR3 is TGTGCCAGCAGCTGGGGGGATTCACCCCTCCACTTT.

This clonotype was observed a handful of times. The chain has TRBV9 and TRBJ2-3; 8 bases fit TRBD2. Losses at the gene ends were 0 bases for V and 2 bases for J; bases not matched to a gene: 5. This CDR3 has 16 amino acids. The germline V gene has CDR1 SGDLS and CDR2 YYNGEE. In nucleotides, the CDR3 is TGTGCCAGCAGCGTAGGTCCGGGGGGGATCACAGATACGCAGTATTTT. As protein: CASSVGPGGITDTQYF.

This clonotype was seen ten or more times. The chain combines TRBV20-1 with TRBJ1-4, with 8 bases lining up with TRBD1. V lost 2 bases, J lost 9 bases, and 8 bases stayed unmatched. Germline assignment: CDR1 DFQATT and CDR2 SNEGSKA (reference sequence). CDR3 length equals 14 residues. CDR3: CSARNPQGAQKLFF. For the CDR3, the DNA is TGCAGTGCTAGAAACCCGCAGGGGGCGCAAAAACTGTTTTTT.